These T cell receptor beta chains were read from a single sample in a study of blood T cell repertoires in COVID-19. Clones were read by immunoSEQ multiplex PCR, and TCRdb kept only the in-frame ones, dropping some. The table has 130,000 to 150,000 clones, around 87% seen once. Sample: peripheral blood. These receptors originate from a man aged 50 to 59 who had recovered from COVID-19. Each CDR3 is given with its conserved first and last residue. Each record gives: clone size, V gene, D gene, J gene, CDR3 DNA, CDR3 protein. The D gene is left open where the match is weak. Clone size appears in some rows only: once, few, many, or a class for an expanded clone.

.	TRBV19	.	TRBJ2-1	TGTGCCAGTAAGACAGTGGGGGCTGGGGAGCAGTTCTTC	CASKTVGAGEQFF
.	TRBV19	.	TRBJ1-1	TGTGCCAGTGATCGAGGTGTTAGTGCGAACACTGAAGCTTTCTTT	CASDRGVSANTEAFF
.	TRBV18	.	TRBJ1-3	TGTGCCAGCTCAGAGAGTAATAGCTTCAACACCATATATTTT	CASSESNSFNTIYF
.	TRBV6-6	.	TRBJ1-1	TGTGCCAGCAGTTACTCAGGGGATAACACTGAAGCTTTCTTT	CASSYSGDNTEAFF
.	TRBV13	TRBD1	TRBJ2-1	TGTGCCAGCAGCACAACACTGGGACAGAAAAAGCAGTTCTTC	CASSTTLGQKKQFF
.	TRBV9	TRBD2	TRBJ2-3	TGTGCCAGCAGCGCAGGACAGGCCCCCGGGACTAGCTCCTCTACGCAGTATTTT	CASSAGQAPGTSSSTQYF
.	TRBV21-1	.	TRBJ1-2	TGTGCCATCTCCCGGGACAGGGTACCGAACTATGGCTACACCTTC	CAISRDRVPNYGYTF
few	TRBV11-2	TRBD1	TRBJ2-5	TGTGCCAGCAGCGGACAGGGACAGGGCCAAGAGACCCAGTACTTC	CASSGQGQGQETQYF
.	TRBV6-5	.	TRBJ2-7	TGTGCCAGCAGTCAACAGGGCGGATGGTACGAGCAGTACTTC	CASSQQGGWYEQYF
.	TRBV7-2	.	TRBJ1-5	TGTGCCAGCAGCTTTCCAAATCAGCCCCAGCATTTT	CASSFPNQPQHF
.	TRBV20-1	.	TRBJ2-1	TGCAGTGCTAGTCACATCGATGAGCAGTTCTTC	CSASHIDEQFF
.	TRBV5-8	.	TRBJ1-5	TGTGCCAGCAGCGCCGGGATTTGGGGTCATCAGCCCCAGCATTTT	CASSAGIWGHQPQHF
.	TRBV5-1	.	TRBJ1-1	TGCGCCAGCAGTGAGCGAAGGGACATGACGAACACTGAAGCTTTCTTT	CASSERRDMTNTEAFF
.	TRBV3-1/TRBV3-2	TRBD2	TRBJ2-2	TGTGCCAGCAGCCAGGCAGGGACTAGCGGAGCCGGGGAGCTGTTTTTT	CASSQAGTSGAGELFF
.	TRBV27	.	TRBJ1-2	TGTGCCAGCAGTTTGTTCCAGGGGAGGGACTATGGCTACACCTTC	CASSLFQGRDYGYTF
once	TRBV15	.	TRBJ1-4	TGTGCCACCAGCAGACCCTCTCGCACATGGGAAAAACTGTTTTTT	CATSRPSRTWEKLFF
.	TRBV9	TRBD1	TRBJ2-1	TGTGCCAGCAGCGTAGTGGCAGGGGGCTCCTCCTACAATGAGCAGTTCTTC	CASSVVAGGSSYNEQFF
.	TRBV7-2	TRBD1	TRBJ1-1	TGTGCCAGCAGCTTGCGGGGGACAGGCAGGCTGAACACTGAAGCTTTCTTT	CASSLRGTGRLNTEAFF
.	TRBV5-1	TRBD1	TRBJ2-3	TGCGCCAGCAGCTTGCTGGGACAGGGGGCAGATACGCAGTATTTT	CASSLLGQGADTQYF
.	TRBV5-4	.	TRBJ2-5	TGTGCCAGCAGTGGGCTCCGACACCAAGAGACCCAGTACTTC	CASSGLRHQETQYF
.	TRBV18	.	TRBJ1-1	TGTGCCAGCTCACCAACACCTTGGGCAGGATCGAACACTGAAGCTTTCTTT	CASSPTPWAGSNTEAFF
.	TRBV7-2	TRBD2	TRBJ2-5	TGTGCCAGCAGCTTAGCTGGCGGGGGGGCCCTAGCGGAGACCCAGTACTTC	CASSLAGGGALAETQYF
once	TRBV6-2/TRBV6-3	TRBD1	TRBJ1-1	TGTGCCAGCAGCCACACCACAGGGGGTCAGGGTGAAGCTTTCTTT	CASSHTTGGQGEAFF
once	TRBV2	.	TRBJ2-2	TGTGCCAGCACCTTGGACAGACGGGACACCGGGGAGCTGTTTTTT	CASTLDRRDTGELFF
.	TRBV19	.	TRBJ1-3	TGTGCCAGTAGCAACCTCCAGGACAGTCCTGGAAACACCATATATTTT	CASSNLQDSPGNTIYF
.	TRBV6-5	.	TRBJ1-6	TGTGCCAGCAGTTTCGACCCGGCGACTCGACCCCTCCACTTT	CASSFDPATRPLHF
.	TRBV5-1	TRBD1	TRBJ1-2	TGCGCCAGCAGCTTGGGTGGGACAGCTTTTAACTATGGCTACACCTTC	CASSLGGTAFNYGYTF
once	TRBV9	.	TRBJ2-3	TGTGCCAGCAGCGTAGGAGTCGGGGAGGCAGATACGCAGTATTTT	CASSVGVGEADTQYF
.	TRBV14	.	TRBJ1-1	TGTGCCAGCTCACCAGTAGGGGCTGAAGCTTTCTTT	CASSPVGAEAFF
.	TRBV15	TRBD1	TRBJ2-2	TGTGCCACCAGCGTTGGGACAGGGTCCTTATCCGGGGAGCTGTTTTTT	CATSVGTGSLSGELFF
.	TRBV30	TRBD1	TRBJ1-2	TGTGCCTGGAGCCGGGACAGGACCCCTCATGGCTACACCTTC	CAWSRDRTPHGYTF
.	TRBV28	TRBD2	TRBJ2-5	TGTGCCAGCACCTCGGGGGGACAAGAGACCCAGTACTTC	CASTSGGQETQYF
.	TRBV5-6	TRBD1	TRBJ1-6	TGTGCCAGCAGCTGGGGACAGGGGGAAGTTTCACCCCTCCACTTT	CASSWGQGEVSPLHF
.	TRBV4-3	TRBD2	TRBJ2-1	TGCGCCAGCAGCCAAGAGCTAGCGGCTAAGCAGTTCTTC	CASSQELAAKQFF
.	TRBV7-2	TRBD1	TRBJ1-5	TGTGCCAGCAGCCAGGGGTGGGCAGGGGGGAACCAGCCCCAGCATTTT	CASSQGWAGGNQPQHF
.	TRBV10-3	.	TRBJ2-1	TGTGCCATCAGTGATGAGGGGGAAGAGCAGTTCTTC	CAISDEGEEQFF
few	TRBV11-2	TRBD1	TRBJ2-7	TGTGCCAGCAGCTTGACAGGGAACTCCTACGAGCAGTACTTC	CASSLTGNSYEQYF
.	TRBV5-1	.	TRBJ1-3	TGCGCCAGCAGCTTGGGCGGCTACTCTGGAAACACCATATATTTT	CASSLGGYSGNTIYF
.	TRBV12-3/TRBV12-4	TRBD1	TRBJ2-7	TGTGCCAGCAGCTCTTCAGGGGGCCGGGAGCAGTACTTC	CASSSSGGREQYF
.	TRBV6-1	TRBD1	TRBJ2-4	TGTGCCAGCAGTGAAGCGGACAGGGGTGTTTTCAACATTCAGTACTTC	CASSEADRGVFNIQYF
.	TRBV19	TRBD2	TRBJ2-1	TGTGCCAGTAGTATACCTAGCGGGGGGGCTGTCTCCTACAATGAGCAGTTCTTC	CASSIPSGGAVSYNEQFF